This passage covers 2 T cell receptor beta chains from one sample sequenced in a study of cytomegalovirus exposure and HLA in healthy donors. The method was immunoSEQ multiplex PCR; TCRdb's version includes in-frame clones alone and lacks a portion of them. Of about 140,000 clones listed, about 80% were seen once; the top ten hold roughly 27%. The sample taken for sequencing was PBMCs. All receptors come from a man aged 25 to 45 in good health and CMV-seropositive.

The chain recombines TRBV6-6 with TRBJ2-2, with D possibly matching TRBD2 (5 bases). Germline V CDR1 and CDR2: MNHNY, SVGAGI (reference sequence). CDR3 length: 13 residues. V was trimmed by 2 bases and J by 7 bases, leaving 8 bases between them. CDR3 protein: CASSYGSGGELFF. The CDR3, as DNA: TGTGCCAGCAGTTACGGAAGCGGCGGGGAGCTGTTTTTT.

V gene TRBV18 combines with J gene TRBJ2-2; 7 bases are a match to TRBD1. V lost 6 bases and J lost 2; bases outside the gene matches: 15. This CDR3 region has 18 residues. From germline, CDR1 is KGHSH and CDR2 LQKENI. The CDR3 region has the DNA TGTGCCAGCTCCCCTCGACAGGGACCCTTAACAAACACCGGGGAGCTGTTTTTT. Protein sequence: CASSPRQGPLTNTGELFF.